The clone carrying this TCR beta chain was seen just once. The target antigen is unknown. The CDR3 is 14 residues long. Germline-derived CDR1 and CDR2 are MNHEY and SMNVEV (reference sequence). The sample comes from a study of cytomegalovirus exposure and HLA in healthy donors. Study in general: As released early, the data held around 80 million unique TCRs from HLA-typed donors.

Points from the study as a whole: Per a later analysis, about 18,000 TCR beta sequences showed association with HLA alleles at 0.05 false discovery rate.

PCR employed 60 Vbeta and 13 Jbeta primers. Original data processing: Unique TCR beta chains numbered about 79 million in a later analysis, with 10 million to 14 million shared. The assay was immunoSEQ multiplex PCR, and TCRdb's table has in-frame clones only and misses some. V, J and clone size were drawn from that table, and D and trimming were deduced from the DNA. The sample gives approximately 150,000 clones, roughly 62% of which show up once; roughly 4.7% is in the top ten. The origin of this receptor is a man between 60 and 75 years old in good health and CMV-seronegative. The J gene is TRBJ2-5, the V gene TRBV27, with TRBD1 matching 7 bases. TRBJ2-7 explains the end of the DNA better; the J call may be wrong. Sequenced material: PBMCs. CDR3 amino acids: CASSGGQYSYEQYF. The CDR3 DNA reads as TGTGCCAGCAGTGGGGGACAGTACTCCTACGAGCAGTACTTC.